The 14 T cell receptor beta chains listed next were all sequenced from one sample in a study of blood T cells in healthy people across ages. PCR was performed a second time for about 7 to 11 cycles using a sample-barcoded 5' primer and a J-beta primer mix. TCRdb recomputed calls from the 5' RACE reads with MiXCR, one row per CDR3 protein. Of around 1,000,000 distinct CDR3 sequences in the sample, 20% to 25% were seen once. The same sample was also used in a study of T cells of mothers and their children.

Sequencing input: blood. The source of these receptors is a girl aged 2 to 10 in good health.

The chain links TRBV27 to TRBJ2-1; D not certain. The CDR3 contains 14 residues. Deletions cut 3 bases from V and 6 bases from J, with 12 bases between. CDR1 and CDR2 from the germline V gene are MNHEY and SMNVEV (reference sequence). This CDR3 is CASSFSTQANEQFF. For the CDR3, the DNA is TGTGCCAGCAGTTTCTCAACTCAAGCCAATGAGCAGTTCTTC.

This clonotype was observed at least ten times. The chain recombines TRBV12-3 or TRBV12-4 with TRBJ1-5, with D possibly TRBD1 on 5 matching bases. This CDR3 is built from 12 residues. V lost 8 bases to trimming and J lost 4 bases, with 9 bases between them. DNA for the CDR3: TGTGCCAGCTCACCAGGGAATCAGCCCCAGCATTTT. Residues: CASSPGNQPQHF.

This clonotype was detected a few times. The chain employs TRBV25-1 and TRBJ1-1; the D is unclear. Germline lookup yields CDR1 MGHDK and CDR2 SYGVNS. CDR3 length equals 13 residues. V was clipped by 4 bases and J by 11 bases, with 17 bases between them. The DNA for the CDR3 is TGTGCCAGCAGTGCCCTGACGGAAGGTAGGGCTTTCTTT. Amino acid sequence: CASSALTEGRAFF.

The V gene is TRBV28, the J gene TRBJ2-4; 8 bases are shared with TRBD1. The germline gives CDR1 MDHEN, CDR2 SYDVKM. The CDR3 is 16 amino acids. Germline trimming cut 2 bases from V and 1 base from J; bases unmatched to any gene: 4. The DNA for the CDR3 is TGTGCCAGCAGTTTAGCCAGGGGGCAGGCCAAAAACATTCAGTACTTC. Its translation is CASSLARGQAKNIQYF. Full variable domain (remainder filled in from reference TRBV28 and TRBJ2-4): DVKVTQSSRYLVKRTGEKVFLECVQDMDHENMFWYRQDPGLGLRLIYFSYDVKMKEKGDIPEGYSVSREKKERFSLILESASTNQTSMYLCASSLARGQAKNIQYFGAGTRLSVL.

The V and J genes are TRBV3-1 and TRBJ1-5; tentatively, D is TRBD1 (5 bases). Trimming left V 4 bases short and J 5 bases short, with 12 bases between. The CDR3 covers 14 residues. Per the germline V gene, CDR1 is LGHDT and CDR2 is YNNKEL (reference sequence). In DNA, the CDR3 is TGTGCCAGCAGCCCGGGGCCTGTTTATCAGCCCCAGCATTTT. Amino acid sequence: CASSPGPVYQPQHF.

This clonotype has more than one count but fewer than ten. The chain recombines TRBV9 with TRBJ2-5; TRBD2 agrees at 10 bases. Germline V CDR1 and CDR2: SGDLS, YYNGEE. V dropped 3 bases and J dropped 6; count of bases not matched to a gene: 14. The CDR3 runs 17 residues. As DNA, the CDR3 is TGTGCCAGCAGCGCGAGCCGGATTAGCGGGAGGAGAAAGACCCAGTACTTC. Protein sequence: CASSASRISGRRKTQYF.

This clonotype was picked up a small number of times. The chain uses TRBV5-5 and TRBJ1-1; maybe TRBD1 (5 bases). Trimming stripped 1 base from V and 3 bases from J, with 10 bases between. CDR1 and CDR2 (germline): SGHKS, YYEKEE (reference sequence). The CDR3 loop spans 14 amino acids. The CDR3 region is CASSLYTGDTEAFF. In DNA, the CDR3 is TGTGCCAGCAGCTTGTATACGGGGGACACTGAAGCTTTCTTT.

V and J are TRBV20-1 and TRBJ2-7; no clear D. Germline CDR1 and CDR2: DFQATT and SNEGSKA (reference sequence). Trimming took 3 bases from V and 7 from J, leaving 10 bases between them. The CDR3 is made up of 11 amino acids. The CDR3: CSARWATEQYF. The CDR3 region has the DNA TGCAGTGCTAGGTGGGCGACGGAGCAGTACTTC.

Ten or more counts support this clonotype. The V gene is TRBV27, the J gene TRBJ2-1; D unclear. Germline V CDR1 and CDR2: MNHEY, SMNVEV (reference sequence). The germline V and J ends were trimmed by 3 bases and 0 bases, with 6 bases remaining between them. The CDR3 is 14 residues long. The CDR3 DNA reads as TGTGCCAGCAGTTTGGCAGTCTCCTACAATGAGCAGTTCTTC. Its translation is CASSLAVSYNEQFF.

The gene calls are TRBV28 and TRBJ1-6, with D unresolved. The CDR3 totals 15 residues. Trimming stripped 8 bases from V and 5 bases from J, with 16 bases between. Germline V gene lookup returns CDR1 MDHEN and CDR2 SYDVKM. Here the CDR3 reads CASGMASRNNSPLHF. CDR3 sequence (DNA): TGTGCCAGCGGGATGGCATCCCGAAATAATTCACCCCTCCACTTT.

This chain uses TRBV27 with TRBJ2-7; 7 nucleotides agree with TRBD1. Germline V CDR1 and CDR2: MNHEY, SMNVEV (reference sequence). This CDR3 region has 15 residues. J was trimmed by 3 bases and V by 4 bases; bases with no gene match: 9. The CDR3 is CASSSYRDRVYEQYF. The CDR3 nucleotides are TGTGCCAGCAGTTCCTACCGGGACAGAGTCTACGAGCAGTACTTC.

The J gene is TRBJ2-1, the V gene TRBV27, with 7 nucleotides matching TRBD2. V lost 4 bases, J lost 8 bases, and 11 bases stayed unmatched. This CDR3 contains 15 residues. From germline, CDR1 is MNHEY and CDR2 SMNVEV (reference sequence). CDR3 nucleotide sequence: TGTGCCAGCAGTTGGCCGCGGGAGCCCGTGGATGAGCAGTTCTTC. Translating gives CASSWPREPVDEQFF.

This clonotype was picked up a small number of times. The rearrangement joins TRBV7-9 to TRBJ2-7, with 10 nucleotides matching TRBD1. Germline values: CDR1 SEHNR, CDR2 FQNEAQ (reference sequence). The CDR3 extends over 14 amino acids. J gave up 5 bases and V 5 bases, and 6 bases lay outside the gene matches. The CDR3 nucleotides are TGTGCCAGCAGCGCCCCGGGACAGGGGAACGAGCAGTACTTC. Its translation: CASSAPGQGNEQYF.

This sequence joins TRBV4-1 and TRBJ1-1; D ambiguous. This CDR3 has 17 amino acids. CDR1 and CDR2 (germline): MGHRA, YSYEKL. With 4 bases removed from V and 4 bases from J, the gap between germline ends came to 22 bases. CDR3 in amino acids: CASSPGRVAGGGTEAFF. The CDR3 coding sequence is TGCGCCAGCAGCCCGGGGAGGGTGGCAGGCGGTGGCACTGAAGCTTTCTTT.